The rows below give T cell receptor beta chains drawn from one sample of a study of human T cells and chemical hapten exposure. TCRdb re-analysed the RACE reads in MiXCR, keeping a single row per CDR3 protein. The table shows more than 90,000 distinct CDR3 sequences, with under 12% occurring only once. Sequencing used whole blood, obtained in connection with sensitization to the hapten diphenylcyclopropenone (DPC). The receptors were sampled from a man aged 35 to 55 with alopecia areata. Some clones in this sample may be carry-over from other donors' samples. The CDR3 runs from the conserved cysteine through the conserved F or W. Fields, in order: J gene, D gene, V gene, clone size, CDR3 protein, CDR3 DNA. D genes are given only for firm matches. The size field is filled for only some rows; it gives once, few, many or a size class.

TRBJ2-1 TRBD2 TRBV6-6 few CASSPQPRLASSYNEQFF TGTGCCAGCAGTCCACAACCCCGACTAGCTTCCAGCTACAATGAGCAGTTCTTC
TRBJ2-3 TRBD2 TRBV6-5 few CASSRGLATDTQYF TGTGCCAGCAGTCGCGGACTAGCCACAGATACGCAGTATTTT
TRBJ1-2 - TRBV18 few CASSPDDGYTF TGTGCCAGCTCACCGGACGATGGCTACACCTTC
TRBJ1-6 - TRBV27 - CASSLLPTGQLPNSPLHF TGTGCCAGCAGTTTACTTCCAACAGGCCAACTTCCCAATTCACCCCTCCACTTT
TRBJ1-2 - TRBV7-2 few CASSLPGGNYGYTF TGTGCCAGCAGCTTACCCGGGGGGAACTATGGCTACACCTTC
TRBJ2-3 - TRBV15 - CATSRDRVLTDTQYF TGTGCCACCAGCAGAGATAGGGTCCTGACGGATACGCAGTATTTT
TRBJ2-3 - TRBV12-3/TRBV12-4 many CASSPTGDTQYF TGTGCCAGCAGTCCCACCGGAGATACGCAGTATTTT
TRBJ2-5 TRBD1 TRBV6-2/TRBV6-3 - CASSYKTGRETQYF TGTGCCAGCAGTTACAAGACAGGGAGAGAGACCCAGTACTTC
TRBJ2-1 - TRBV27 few CASSSSDRSIYNEQFF TGTGCCAGCAGCTCATCGGACCGTTCTATCTACAATGAGCAGTTCTTC
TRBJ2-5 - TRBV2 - CDSLNLHGFWGKETQYF TGTGACAGCTTGAATCTCCACGGGTTCTGGGGGAAAGAGACCCAGTACTTC
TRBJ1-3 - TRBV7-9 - CASSLGLGGDTGSGNTIYF TGTGCCAGCAGCTTAGGTCTTGGAGGGGACACAGGATCTGGAAACACCATATATTTT
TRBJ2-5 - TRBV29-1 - CSVERSEETQYF TGCAGCGTTGAACGGTCAGAAGAGACCCAGTACTTC
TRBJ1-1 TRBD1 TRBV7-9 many CASSPVPGQEEAFF TGTGCCAGCAGCCCCGTCCCGGGACAGGAAGAAGCTTTCTTT
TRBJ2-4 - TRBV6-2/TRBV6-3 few CASSPGATRYF TGTGCCAGCAGTCCGGGAGCTACGAGGTACTTC
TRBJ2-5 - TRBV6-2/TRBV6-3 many CASSQASETQYF TGTGCCAGCAGCCAGGCCAGTGAGACCCAGTACTTC
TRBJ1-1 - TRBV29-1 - CSGTDTGKRTEAFF TGCAGCGGAACAGATACAGGGAAGAGGACTGAAGCTTTCTTT
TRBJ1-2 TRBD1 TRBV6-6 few CASSQDRNYGYTF TGTGCCAGCAGCCAGGACAGGAACTATGGCTACACCTTC